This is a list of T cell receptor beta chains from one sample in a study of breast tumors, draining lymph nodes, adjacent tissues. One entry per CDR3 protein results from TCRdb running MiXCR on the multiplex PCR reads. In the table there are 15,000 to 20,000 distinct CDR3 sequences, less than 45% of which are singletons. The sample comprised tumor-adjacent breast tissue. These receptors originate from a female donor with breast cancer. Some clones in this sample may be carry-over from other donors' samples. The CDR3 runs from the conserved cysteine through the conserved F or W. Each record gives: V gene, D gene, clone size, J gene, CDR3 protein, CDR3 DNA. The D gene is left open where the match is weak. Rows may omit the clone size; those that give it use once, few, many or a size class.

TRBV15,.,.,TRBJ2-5,CATSRDLLATGETAQYF,TGTGCCACCAGCAGGGACCTATTGGCAACGGGGGAGACGGCCCAGTACTTC
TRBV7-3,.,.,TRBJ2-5,CASSSPTQETQYF,TGTGCCAGCAGCTCCCCAACCCAAGAGACCCAGTACTTC
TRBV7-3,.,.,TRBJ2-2,CASSLLGGNTGELFF,TGTGCCAGCAGCTTACTCGGGGGGAACACCGGGGAGCTGTTTTTT
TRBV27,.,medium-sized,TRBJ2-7,CASSFSRDGYEQYF,TGTGCCAGCAGTTTTTCCCGGGACGGGTACGAGCAGTACTTC
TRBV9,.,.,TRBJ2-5,CASSAGTGQETQSF,TGTGCCAGCAGCGCAGGAACCGGCCAAGAGACCCAGTCCTTC
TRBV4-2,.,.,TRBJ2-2,CASSQRGIGELFF,TGTGCCAGCAGCCAAAGAGGGATCGGGGAGCTGTTTTTT
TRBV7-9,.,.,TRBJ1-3,CASSLSGGEAGNTMYF,TGTGCCAGCAGCTTATCGGGGGGAGAGGCTGGAAACACCATGTATTTT
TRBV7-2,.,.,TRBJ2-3,CASSLDSSWGLDTQYF,TGTGCCAGCAGCTTAGATAGCTCCTGGGGACTAGATACGCAGTATTTT
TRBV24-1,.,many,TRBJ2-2,CATSDLARGGELFF,TGTGCCACCAGTGATTTGGCCAGGGGAGGGGAGCTGTTTTTT
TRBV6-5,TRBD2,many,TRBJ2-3,CASSPVRRGGGDTQYF,TGTGCCAGCAGTCCCGTTCGACGGGGGGGCGGAGATACGCAGTATTTT
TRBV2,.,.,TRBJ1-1,CASSVHGVNTEAFF,TGTGCCAGCAGTGTCCACGGGGTTAACACTGAAGCTTTCTTT
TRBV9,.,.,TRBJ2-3,CASSVGGRTDTQYF,TGTGCCAGCAGCGTAGGCGGCCGCACAGATACGCAGTATTTT
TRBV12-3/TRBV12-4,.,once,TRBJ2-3,CASSPLPDTQYF,TGTGCCAGCAGCCCCCTTCCGGATACGCAGTATTTT
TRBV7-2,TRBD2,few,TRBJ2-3,CASSLALAGVSDTQYF,TGTGCCAGCAGCTTAGCGCTGGCGGGAGTATCAGATACGCAGTATTTT
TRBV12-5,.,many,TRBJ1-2,CASGFPPQVFRTNYGYTF,TGTGCTAGTGGTTTCCCCCCACAGGTGTTCCGGACTAACTATGGCTACACCTTC
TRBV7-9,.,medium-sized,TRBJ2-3,CASSFRGGGADTQYF,TGTGCCAGCAGCTTTAGAGGGGGGGGAGCAGATACGCAGTATTTT
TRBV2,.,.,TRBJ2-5,CASSVSTFTYQETQYF,TGTGCCAGCAGTGTCTCGACCTTCACGTACCAAGAGACCCAGTACTTC
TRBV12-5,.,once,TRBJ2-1,CASGLGDTTYNEQFF,TGTGCTAGTGGTTTGGGGGACACCACCTACAATGAGCAGTTCTTC
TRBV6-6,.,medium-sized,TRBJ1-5,CASSDYGQGNQPQHF,TGTGCCAGCAGCGACTACGGGCAGGGCAATCAGCCCCAGCATTTT
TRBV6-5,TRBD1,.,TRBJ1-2,CANSPGWDSTLCGYTF,TGTGCCAACAGCCCTGGCTGGGACAGCACTCTCTGTGGCTACACCTTC
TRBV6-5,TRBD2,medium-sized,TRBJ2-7,CASSRGGKENEQYF,TGTGCCAGCAGTCGCGGGGGGAAGGAGAACGAGCAGTACTTC
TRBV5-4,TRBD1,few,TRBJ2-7,CASSSLPPPPGQGTEQYF,TGTGCCAGCAGCTCTTTACCACCTCCTCCGGGACAGGGTACCGAGCAGTACTTC
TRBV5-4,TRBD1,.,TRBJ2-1,CASSPGQGTYNEQFF,TGTGCCAGCAGCCCCGGACAGGGAACCTACAATGAGCAGTTCTTC
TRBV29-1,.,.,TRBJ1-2,CSVLEDYGYTF,TGCAGCGTCTTGGAGGACTATGGCTACACCTTC
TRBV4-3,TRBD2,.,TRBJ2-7,CASSQVASGTYEQYF,TGCGCCAGCAGCCAAGTGGCTAGCGGAACCTACGAGCAGTACTTC
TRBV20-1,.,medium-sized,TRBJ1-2,CSARSRTGRGRGYTF,TGCAGTGCTAGATCTCGGACCGGACGGGGCAGGGGCTACACCTTC
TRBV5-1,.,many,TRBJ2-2,CASSTATGELFF,TGCGCCAGCAGCACCGCCACCGGGGAGCTGTTTTTT
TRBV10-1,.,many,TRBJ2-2,CASSGLGGSTGELFF,TGCGCCAGCAGTGGGCTAGGGGGAAGCACCGGGGAGCTGTTTTTT
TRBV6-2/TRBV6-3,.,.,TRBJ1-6,CANRPMSPPLHF,TGTGCCAACAGACCAATGAGTCCACCCCTCCACTTT
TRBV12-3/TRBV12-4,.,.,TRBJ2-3,CASSFLQSDTQYF,TGTGCCAGCAGTTTCCTCCAGTCAGATACGCAGTATTTT
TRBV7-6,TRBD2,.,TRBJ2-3,CASSYGRPGDTQYF,TGTGCCAGCAGCTACGGGAGGCCGGGAGATACGCAGTATTTT
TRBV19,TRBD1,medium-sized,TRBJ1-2,CASSNPTGRGYTF,TGTGCCAGTAGCAACCCGACAGGGAGAGGCTACACCTTC
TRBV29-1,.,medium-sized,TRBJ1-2,CSVERTVINYGYTF,TGCAGCGTTGAGAGGACAGTTATTAACTATGGCTACACCTTC
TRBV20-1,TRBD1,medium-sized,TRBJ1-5,CSANSDRSLYSNQPQHF,TGCAGTGCTAATTCGGACAGGAGCCTTTATAGCAATCAGCCCCAGCATTTT
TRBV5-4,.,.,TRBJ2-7,CASSLGELSSYEQYF,TGTGCCAGCAGCTTGGGGGAGCTATCCTCCTACGAGCAGTACTTC
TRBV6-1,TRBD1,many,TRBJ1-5,CASSERGQATGNQPQHF,TGTGCCAGCAGTGAAAGGGGACAGGCTACAGGGAATCAGCCCCAGCATTTT
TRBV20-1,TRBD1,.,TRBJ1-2,CSARDLTGELYGYTF,TGCAGTGCTAGAGATCTTACAGGGGAATTGTATGGCTACACCTTC
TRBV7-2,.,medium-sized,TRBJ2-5,CATQDIGGTQYF,TGTGCCACCCAGGACATCGGGGGGACCCAGTACTTC
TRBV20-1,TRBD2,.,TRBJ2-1,CSASLAGERQFF,TGCAGTGCTAGTCTAGCGGGGGAGCGGCAGTTCTTC
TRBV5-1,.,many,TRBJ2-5,CASSFRGGETQYF,TGCGCCAGCAGTTTCAGGGGGGGAGAGACCCAGTACTTC
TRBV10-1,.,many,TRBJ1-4,CASSERGGEKLFF,TGCGCCAGCAGTGAACGGGGTGGAGAAAAACTGTTTTTT
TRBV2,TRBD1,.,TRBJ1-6,CASSTWTGASSPLHF,TGTGCCAGCAGTACCTGGACAGGGGCAAGCTCACCCCTCCACTTT
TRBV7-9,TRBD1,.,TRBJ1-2,CASSSWDRNYGYTF,TGTGCCAGCAGCTCCTGGGACAGGAACTATGGCTACACCTTC
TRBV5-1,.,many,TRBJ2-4,CASSLRSQVDIQYF,TGCGCCAGCAGCTTGAGATCCCAGGTTGACATTCAGTACTTC
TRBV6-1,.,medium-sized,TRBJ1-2,CASSEAGRTYYGYTF,TGTGCCAGCAGTGAAGCGGGCAGAACCTACTATGGCTACACCTTC
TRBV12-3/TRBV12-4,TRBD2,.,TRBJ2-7,CASSLGLAGTYEQYF,TGTGCCAGCAGTTTAGGGCTAGCGGGGACCTACGAGCAGTACTTC
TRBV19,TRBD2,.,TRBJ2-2,CASSLGSGGTYTGELFF,TGTGCCAGTAGTTTGGGTAGCGGGGGGACCTACACCGGGGAGCTGTTTTTT
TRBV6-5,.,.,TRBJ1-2,CARRLAGVRRYGYTF,TGTGCCAGAAGACTAGCGGGGGTGCGCCGGTATGGCTACACCTTC
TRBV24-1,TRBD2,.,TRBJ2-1,CATSDPSGGAIDEQFF,TGTGCCACCAGTGACCCTAGCGGGGGGGCCATCGATGAGCAGTTCTTC
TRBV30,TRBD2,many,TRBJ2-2,CAWSGGGPFTGELFF,TGTGCCTGGAGTGGGGGAGGGCCTTTCACCGGGGAGCTGTTTTTT
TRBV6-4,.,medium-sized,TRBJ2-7,CASSVSTGTYEQYF,TGTGCCAGCAGTGTCAGCACAGGAACCTACGAGCAGTACTTC
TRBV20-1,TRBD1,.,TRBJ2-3,CSASDRGSTDTQYF,TGCAGTGCTAGCGACAGGGGTAGCACAGATACGCAGTATTTT